The 6 T cell receptor beta chains below were found in one sample sequenced in a study of blood T cell repertoires in COVID-19. Assay used: immunoSEQ multiplex PCR; TCRdb lists only in-frame clones, some missing. The table has 300,000 to 350,000 clones, more than 90% seen once. The sequencing sample was made of PBMCs or T cells enriched from blood (not recorded which). These receptors were taken from a woman aged 25 to 39 who had been exposed to COVID-19.

The chain is built from TRBV29-1 and TRBJ1-5; 10 bases are shared with TRBD1. V trimming: 4 bases; J trimming: 2 bases; junction bases outside the gene matches: 2. CDR1 SQVTM and CDR2 ANQGSEA come from the germline V gene. This CDR3 comprises 14 residues. CDR3 loop: CSVAGQGGNQPQHF. The CDR3 nucleotides are TGCAGCGTTGCTGGACAGGGGGGCAATCAGCCCCAGCATTTT.

J is TRBJ2-7 and V is TRBV6-6; D possibly corresponds to TRBD2 (5 bases). This CDR3 spans 11 amino acids. V lost 5 bases and J 7 bases, leaving 9 bases between the germline ends. The germline V gene encodes CDR1 MNHNY and CDR2 SVGAGI (reference sequence). The CDR3 protein is CASSDYEEQYF. CDR3 sequence (DNA): TGTGCCAGCAGTGACTACGAGGAGCAGTACTTC.

The rearrangement uses TRBV12-3 or TRBV12-4 and TRBJ1-1; D gene uncertain. This CDR3 region has 13 residues. With 7 bases removed from V and 7 bases from J, the gap between germline ends came to 16 bases. CDR3 region: CASTSLEIREAFF. The DNA for the CDR3 is TGTGCCAGCACCTCCCTGGAGATCCGTGAAGCTTTCTTT.

V is TRBV6-5 and J is TRBJ1-2; no definite D call. The CDR3 length is 12 residues. Trimming pared 5 bases from V and 7 bases from J, leaving 11 bases between. From germline, CDR1 is MNHEY and CDR2 SVGAGI. CDR3 coding DNA: TGTGCCAGCAGTACGAGTCCCTCTGGCTACACCTTC. This encodes CASSTSPSGYTF.

The rearrangement joins TRBV5-8 to TRBJ2-3, with 8 bases identical to TRBD1. In germline, CDR1 is SGHTS, CDR2 YDEGEE. There are 14 residues in the CDR3. The V and J ends lost 2 bases and 5 bases, in that order; junction bases with no gene match: 4. This chain's CDR3 is CASSLQGVGDTQYF. The CDR3 DNA is TGTGCCAGCAGCTTACAGGGGGTGGGAGATACGCAGTATTTT.

The chain employs TRBV6-2 or TRBV6-3 and TRBJ2-3, with 10 bases that match TRBD2. CDR1 and CDR2 from the germline V gene are MNHEY and SVGEGT. CDR3 size: 19 residues. With 2 bases clipped from V and 4 bases from J, the junction kept 15 bases outside the gene matches. CDR3 protein: CASSYTLGLSGGAPDTQYF. Written as DNA, the CDR3 is TGTGCCAGCAGTTACACTTTGGGATTGAGCGGGGGGGCCCCAGATACGCAGTATTTT.